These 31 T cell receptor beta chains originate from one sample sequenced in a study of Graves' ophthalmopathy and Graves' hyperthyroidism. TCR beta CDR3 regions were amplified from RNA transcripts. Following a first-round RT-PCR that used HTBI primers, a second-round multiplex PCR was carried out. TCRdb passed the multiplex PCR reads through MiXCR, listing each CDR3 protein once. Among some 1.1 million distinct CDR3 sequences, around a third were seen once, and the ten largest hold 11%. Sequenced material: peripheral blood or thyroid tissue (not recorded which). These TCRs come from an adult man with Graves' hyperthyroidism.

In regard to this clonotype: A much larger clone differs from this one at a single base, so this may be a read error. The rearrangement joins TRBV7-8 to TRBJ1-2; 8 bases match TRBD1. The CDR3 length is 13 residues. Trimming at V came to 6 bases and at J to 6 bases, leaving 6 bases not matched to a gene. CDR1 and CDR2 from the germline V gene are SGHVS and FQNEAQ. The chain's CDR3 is CASRSGQGDGYTF. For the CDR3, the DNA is TGTGCCAGCAGGTCCGGACAGGGAGATGGCTACACCTTC.

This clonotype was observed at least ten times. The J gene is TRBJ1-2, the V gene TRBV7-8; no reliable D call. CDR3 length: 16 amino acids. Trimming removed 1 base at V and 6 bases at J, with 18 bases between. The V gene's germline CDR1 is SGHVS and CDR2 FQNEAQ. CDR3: CASSLEQRRVFDGYTF. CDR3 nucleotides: TGTGCCAGCAGCTTAGAACAACGCCGGGTATTTGATGGCTACACCTTC. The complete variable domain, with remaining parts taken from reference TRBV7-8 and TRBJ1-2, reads GAGVSQSPRYKVAKRGQDVALRCDPISGHVSLFWYQQALGQGPEFLTYFQNEAQLDKSGLPSDRFFAERPEGSVSTLKIQRTQQEDSAVYLCASSLEQRRVFDGYTFGSGTRLTVV.

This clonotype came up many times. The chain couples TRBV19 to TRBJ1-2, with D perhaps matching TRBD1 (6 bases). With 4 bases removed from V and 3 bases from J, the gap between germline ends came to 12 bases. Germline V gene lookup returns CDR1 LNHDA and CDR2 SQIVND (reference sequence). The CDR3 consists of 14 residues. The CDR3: CASSTRDNYYGYTF. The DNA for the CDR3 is TGTGCCAGTAGTACCCGGGACAACTACTATGGCTACACCTTC.

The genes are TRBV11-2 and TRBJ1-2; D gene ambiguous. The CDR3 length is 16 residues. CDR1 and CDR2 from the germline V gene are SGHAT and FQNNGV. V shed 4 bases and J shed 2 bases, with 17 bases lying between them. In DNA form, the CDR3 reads TGTGCCAGCAGCTCGCGGAATCTGGGCAGAAACTATGGCTACACCTTC. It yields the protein CASSSRNLGRNYGYTF.

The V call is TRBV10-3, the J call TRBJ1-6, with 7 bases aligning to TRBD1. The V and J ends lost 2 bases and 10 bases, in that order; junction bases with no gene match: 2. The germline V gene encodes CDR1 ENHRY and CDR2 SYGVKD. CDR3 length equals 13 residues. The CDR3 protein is CAISEGTESPLHF. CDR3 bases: TGTGCCATCAGTGAGGGGACAGAATCACCCCTCCACTTT.

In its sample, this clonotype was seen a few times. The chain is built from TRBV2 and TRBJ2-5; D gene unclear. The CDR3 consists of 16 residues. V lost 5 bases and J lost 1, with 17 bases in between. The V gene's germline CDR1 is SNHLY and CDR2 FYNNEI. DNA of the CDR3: TGTGCCAGCAGTTTTGTTCGGATTAGAACCCAAGAGACCCAGTACTTC. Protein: CASSFVRIRTQETQYF.

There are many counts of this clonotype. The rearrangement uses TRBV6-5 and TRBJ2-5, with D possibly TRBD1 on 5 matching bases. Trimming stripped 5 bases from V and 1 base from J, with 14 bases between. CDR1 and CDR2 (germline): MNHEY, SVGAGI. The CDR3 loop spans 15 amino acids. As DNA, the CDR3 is TGTGCCAGCAGTCCCCTGGGCCAGGGCCAAGAGACCCAGTACTTC. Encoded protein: CASSPLGQGQETQYF.

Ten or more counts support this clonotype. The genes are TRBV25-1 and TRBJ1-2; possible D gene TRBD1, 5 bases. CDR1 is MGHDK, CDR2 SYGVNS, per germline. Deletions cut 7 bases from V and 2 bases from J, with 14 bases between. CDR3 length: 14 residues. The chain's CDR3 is CASTLGQGNYGYTF. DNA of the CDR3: TGTGCCAGCACCCTGGGCCAGGGAAACTATGGCTACACCTTC.

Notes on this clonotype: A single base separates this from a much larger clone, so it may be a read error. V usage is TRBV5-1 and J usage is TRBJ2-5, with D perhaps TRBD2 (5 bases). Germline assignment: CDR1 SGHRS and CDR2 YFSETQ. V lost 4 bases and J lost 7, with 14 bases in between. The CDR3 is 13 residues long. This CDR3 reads CASSRYFGGTQYF. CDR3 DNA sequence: TGCGCCAGCAGCCGTTATTTCGGAGGGACCCAGTACTTC.

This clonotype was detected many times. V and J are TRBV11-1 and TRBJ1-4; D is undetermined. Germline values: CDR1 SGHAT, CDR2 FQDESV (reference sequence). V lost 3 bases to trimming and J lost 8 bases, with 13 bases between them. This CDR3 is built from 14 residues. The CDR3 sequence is CASSLDEGPEKLFF. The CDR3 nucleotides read TGTGCCAGCAGCTTGGACGAAGGCCCGGAAAAACTGTTTTTT.

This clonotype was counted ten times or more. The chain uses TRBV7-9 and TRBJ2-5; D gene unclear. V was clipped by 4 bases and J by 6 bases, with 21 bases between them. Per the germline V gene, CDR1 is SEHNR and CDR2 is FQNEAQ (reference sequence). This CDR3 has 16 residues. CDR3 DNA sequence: TGTGCCAGCAGCTCCGAAGACTTAACCGGGCGTCAGACCCAGTACTTC. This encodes CASSSEDLTGRQTQYF.

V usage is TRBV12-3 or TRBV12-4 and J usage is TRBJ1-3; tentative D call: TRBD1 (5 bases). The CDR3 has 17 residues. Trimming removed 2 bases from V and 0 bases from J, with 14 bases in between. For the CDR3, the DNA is TGTGCCAGCAGTTTATATATGGGGGAGAACTCTGGAAACACCATATATTTT. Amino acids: CASSLYMGENSGNTIYF.

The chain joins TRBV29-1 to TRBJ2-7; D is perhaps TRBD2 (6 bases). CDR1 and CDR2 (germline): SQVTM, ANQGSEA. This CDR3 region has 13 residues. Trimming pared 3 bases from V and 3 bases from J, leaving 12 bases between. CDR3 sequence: CSVEILASYEQYF. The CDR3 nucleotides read TGCAGCGTTGAGATTCTAGCGAGCTACGAGCAGTACTTC.

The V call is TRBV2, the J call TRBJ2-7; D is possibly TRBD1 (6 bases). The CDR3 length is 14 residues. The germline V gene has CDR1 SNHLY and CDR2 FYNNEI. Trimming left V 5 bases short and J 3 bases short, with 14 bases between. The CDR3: CASSLNRADYEQYF. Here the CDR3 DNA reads TGTGCCAGCAGTCTCAACAGGGCGGACTACGAGCAGTACTTC.

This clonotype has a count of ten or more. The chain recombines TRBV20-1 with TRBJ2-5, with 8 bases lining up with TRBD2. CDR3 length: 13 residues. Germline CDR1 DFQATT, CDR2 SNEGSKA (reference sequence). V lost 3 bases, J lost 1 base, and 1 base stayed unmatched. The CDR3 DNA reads TGCAGTGCTAGTAGCGGGGTCCAAGAGACCCAGTACTTC. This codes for CSASSGVQETQYF.

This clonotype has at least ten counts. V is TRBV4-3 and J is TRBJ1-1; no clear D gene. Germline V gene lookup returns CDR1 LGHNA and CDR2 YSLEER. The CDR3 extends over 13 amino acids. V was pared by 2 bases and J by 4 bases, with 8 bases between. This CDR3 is CASSQRIFTEAFF. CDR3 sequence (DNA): TGCGCCAGCAGCCAACGAATCTTCACTGAAGCTTTCTTT.

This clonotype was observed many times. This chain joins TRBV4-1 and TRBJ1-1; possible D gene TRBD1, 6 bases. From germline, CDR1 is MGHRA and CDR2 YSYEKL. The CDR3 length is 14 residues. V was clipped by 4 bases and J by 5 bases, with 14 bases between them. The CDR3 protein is CASSPLDRRTEAFF. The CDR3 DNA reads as TGCGCCAGCAGCCCCTTGGACAGAAGAACTGAAGCTTTCTTT.

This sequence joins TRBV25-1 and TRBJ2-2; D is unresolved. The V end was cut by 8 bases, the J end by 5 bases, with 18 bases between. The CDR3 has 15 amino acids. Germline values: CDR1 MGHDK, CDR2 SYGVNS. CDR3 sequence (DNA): TGTGCCAGCTCGTCGGGCAGTTTTGGGACCGGGGAGCTGTTTTTT. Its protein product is CASSSGSFGTGELFF.

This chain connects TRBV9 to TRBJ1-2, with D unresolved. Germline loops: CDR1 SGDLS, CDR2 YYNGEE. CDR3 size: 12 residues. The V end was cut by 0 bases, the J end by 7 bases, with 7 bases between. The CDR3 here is CASSVVPGGYTF. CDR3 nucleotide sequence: TGTGCCAGCAGCGTAGTCCCAGGTGGCTACACCTTC.

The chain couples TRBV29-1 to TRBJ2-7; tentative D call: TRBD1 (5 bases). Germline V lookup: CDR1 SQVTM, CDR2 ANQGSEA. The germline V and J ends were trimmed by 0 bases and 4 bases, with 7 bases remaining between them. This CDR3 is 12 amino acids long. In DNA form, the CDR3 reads TGCAGCGTTGAAGAGGGGCCTTACGAGCAGTACTTC. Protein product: CSVEEGPYEQYF.

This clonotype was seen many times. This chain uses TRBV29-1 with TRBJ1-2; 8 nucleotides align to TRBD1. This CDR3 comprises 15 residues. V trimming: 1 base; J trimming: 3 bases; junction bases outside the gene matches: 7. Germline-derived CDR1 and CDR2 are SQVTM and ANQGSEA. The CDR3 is CSVEGSRTGYYGYTF. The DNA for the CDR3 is TGCAGCGTTGAAGGTTCCCGGACAGGGTACTATGGCTACACCTTC.

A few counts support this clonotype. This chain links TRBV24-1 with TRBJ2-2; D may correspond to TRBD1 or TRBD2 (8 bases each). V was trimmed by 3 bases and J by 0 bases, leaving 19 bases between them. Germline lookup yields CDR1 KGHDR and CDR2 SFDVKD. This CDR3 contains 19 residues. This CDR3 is CATSDQGATSAPNTGELFF. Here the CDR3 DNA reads TGTGCCACCAGTGATCAGGGGGCGACTAGCGCCCCGAACACCGGGGAGCTGTTTTTT.

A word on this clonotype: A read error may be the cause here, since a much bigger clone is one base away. CDR3 DNA sequence: TGCAGTGCTAGAGAGGTCGGCAAGTCGGAGCAGCCCCAGCATTTT. Translating gives CSAREVGKSEQPQHF. The chain recombines TRBV20-1 with TRBJ1-5, with D unclear. Trimming pared 0 bases from V and 7 bases from J, leaving 16 bases between. CDR1 and CDR2 (germline): DFQATT, SNEGSKA (reference sequence). CDR3 size: 15 residues.

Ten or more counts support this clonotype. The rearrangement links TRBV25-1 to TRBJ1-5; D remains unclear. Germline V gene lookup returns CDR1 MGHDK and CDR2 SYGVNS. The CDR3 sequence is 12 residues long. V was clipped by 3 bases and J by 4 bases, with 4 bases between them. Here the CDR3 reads CASSDGNQPQHF. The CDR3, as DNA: TGTGCCAGCAGTGACGGTAATCAGCCCCAGCATTTT.

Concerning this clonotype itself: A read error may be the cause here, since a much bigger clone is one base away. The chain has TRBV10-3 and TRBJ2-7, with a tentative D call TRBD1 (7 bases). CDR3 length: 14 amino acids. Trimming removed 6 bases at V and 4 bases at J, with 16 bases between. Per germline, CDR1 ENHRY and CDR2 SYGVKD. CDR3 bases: TGTGCCATCAGCCGCGGGACAGTTCCGTACGAGCAGTACTTC. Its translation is CAISRGTVPYEQYF.

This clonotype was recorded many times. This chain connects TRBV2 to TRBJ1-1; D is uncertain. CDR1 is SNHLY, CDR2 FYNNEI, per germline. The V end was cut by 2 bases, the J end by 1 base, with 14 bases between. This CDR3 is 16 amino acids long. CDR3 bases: TGTGCCAGCAGTGAACGCAAGGTCGGTGGGAACACTGAAGCTTTCTTT. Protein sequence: CASSERKVGGNTEAFF.

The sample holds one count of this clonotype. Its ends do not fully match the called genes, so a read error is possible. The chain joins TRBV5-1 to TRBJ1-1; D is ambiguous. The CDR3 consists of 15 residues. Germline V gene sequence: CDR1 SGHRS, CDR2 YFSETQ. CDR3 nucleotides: TGTGCCAGCAGCTTGTATACGCGGCCGAACACTGAAGCTTTCTTT. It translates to CASSLYTRPNTEAFF. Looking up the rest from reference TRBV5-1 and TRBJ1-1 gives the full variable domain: KAGVTQTPRYLIKTRGQQVTLSCSPISGHRSVSWYQQTPGQGLQFLFEYFSETQRNKGNFPGRFSGRQFSNSRSEMNVSTLELGDSALYLCASSLYTRPNTEAFFGQGTRLTVV.

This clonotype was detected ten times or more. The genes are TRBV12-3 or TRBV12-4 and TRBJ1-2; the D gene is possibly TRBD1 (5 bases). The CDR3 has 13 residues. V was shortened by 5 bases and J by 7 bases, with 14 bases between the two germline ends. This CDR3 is CASSVGGTSGYTF. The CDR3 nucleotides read TGTGCCAGCAGTGTCGGGGGAACTAGTGGCTACACCTTC.

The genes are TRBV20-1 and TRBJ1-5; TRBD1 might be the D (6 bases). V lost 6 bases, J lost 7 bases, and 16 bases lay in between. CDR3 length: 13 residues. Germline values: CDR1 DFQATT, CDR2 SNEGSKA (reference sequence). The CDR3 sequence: CSASNREDQPQHF. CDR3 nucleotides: TGCAGTGCCAGTAACAGGGAAGACCAGCCCCAGCATTTT.

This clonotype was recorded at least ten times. The DNA for the CDR3 is TGTGCCAGCAGCCACCCACTCCGGGACAGCGAAGAGACCCAGTACTTC. This codes for CASSHPLRDSEETQYF. The rearrangement links TRBV9 to TRBJ2-5; 7 bases fit TRBD1. CDR1 SGDLS and CDR2 YYNGEE come from the germline V gene. CDR3 length equals 16 residues. V was pared by 4 bases and J by 3 bases, with 12 bases of the junction left unmatched. The full variable domain, its missing parts supplied by reference TRBV9 and TRBJ2-5, is DSGVTQTPKHLITATGQRVTLRCSPRSGDLSVYWYQQSLDQGLQFLIQYYNGEERAKGNILERFSAQQFPDLHSELNLSSLELGDSALYFCASSHPLRDSEETQYFGPGTRLLVL.

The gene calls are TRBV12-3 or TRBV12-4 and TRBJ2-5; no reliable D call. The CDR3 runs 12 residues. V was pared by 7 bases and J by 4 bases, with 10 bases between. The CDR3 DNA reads TGTGCCAGCACCTCTTCAGGAGAGACCCAGTACTTC. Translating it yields CASTSSGETQYF.